This is a list of T cell receptor beta chains from one sample in a study of Ad26.COV2.S vaccination and SARS-CoV-2 variants. Only in-frame clones appear in the TCRdb table, and some are missing; sequencing was by immunoSEQ multiplex PCR. The sample shows about 350,000 clones, 88% of them seen only once. The source was peripheral blood, collected in a trial of Ad26.COV2.S vaccine versus placebo. These receptors were collected from a person aged 18 to 65 who received the Ad26.COV2.S COVID-19 vaccine or a placebo. Each CDR3 is given with its conserved first and last residue. The D gene is left open where the match is weak. Size is stated for part of the rows, as once, few or many counts, or as a class when the clone is expanded.

v_gene,abundance,d_gene,j_gene,len,CDR3aa,CDR3nt
TRBV5-5,-,TRBD1,TRBJ1-2,14,CASSLGQGMDGYTF,TGTGCCAGCAGCTTGGGACAGGGTATGGATGGCTACACCTTC
TRBV9,few,-,TRBJ1-2,11,CASSVGYGYTF,TGTGCCAGCAGCGTAGGCTATGGCTACACCTTC
TRBV7-9,-,TRBD2,TRBJ2-1,15,CASSPRELAYNEQFF,TGTGCCAGCAGCCCGCGGGAGTTAGCCTACAATGAGCAGTTCTTC
TRBV20-1,once,-,TRBJ1-5,14,CSASSTGGWQPQHF,TGCAGTGCTAGTAGTACAGGAGGCTGGCAGCCCCAGCATTTT
TRBV5-1,-,-,TRBJ1-6,19,CASSLEYRGFFSYNSPLHF,TGCGCCAGCAGCTTGGAGTACCGGGGGTTTTTCTCCTATAATTCACCCCTCCACTTT
TRBV5-5,-,-,TRBJ2-2,11,CASSLIGELFF,TGTGCCAGCAGCTTGATCGGGGAGCTGTTTTTT
TRBV24-1,-,TRBD1,TRBJ1-5,18,CATSTETGYFTSNQPQHF,TGTGCCACCAGTACCGAGACAGGGTATTTTACCAGCAATCAGCCCCAGCATTTT
TRBV4-1,-,-,TRBJ1-1,14,CASSHRTVHTEAFF,TGCGCCAGCAGCCACCGGACAGTTCACACTGAAGCTTTCTTT
TRBV15,few,-,TRBJ2-7,13,CATSRDFDREQYF,TGTGCCACCAGCAGAGATTTCGACCGCGAGCAGTACTTC
TRBV5-6,-,-,TRBJ1-5,14,CASSPMGGNQPQHF,TGTGCCAGCAGCCCTATGGGGGGCAATCAGCCCCAGCATTTT
TRBV28,-,-,TRBJ2-2,11,CASSLTGELFF,TGTGCCAGCAGTTTGACCGGGGAGCTGTTTTTT
TRBV6-1,-,-,TRBJ1-1,12,CAVAMSGSEAFF,TGTGCCGTGGCGATGAGTGGGTCTGAAGCTTTCTTT
TRBV18,-,TRBD1,TRBJ1-5,15,CASSRETGGNQPQHF,TGTGCCAGCTCACGGGAGACAGGGGGCAATCAGCCCCAGCATTTT
TRBV7-3,-,TRBD2,TRBJ2-1,16,CASSLNRASGRNEQFF,TGTGCCAGCAGCTTAAACCGGGCTAGCGGGAGGAATGAGCAGTTCTTC
TRBV19,-,TRBD1,TRBJ1-1,15,CASSIGQGGGTEAFF,TGTGCCAGTAGTATTGGACAGGGAGGCGGCACTGAAGCTTTCTTT
TRBV7-8,-,-,TRBJ1-5,14,CASSIQNSNQPQHF,TGTGCCAGCAGCATACAGAATTCCAATCAGCCCCAGCATTTT
TRBV4-1,-,-,TRBJ2-1,16,CASSQEGRIARNEQFF,TGCGCCAGCAGCCAAGAAGGAAGAATAGCAAGGAATGAGCAGTTCTTC
TRBV5-4,-,-,TRBJ1-1,14,CASSRDVGGTEAFF,TGTGCCAGCAGCAGGGACGTGGGGGGCACTGAAGCTTTCTTT
TRBV28,-,TRBD1,TRBJ1-2,13,CASLGQANYGYTF,TGTGCCAGCTTAGGACAGGCAAACTATGGCTACACCTTC
TRBV15,once,-,TRBJ2-7,16,CATSGGWQANSYEQYF,TGTGCCACCAGCGGGGGGTGGCAGGCGAACTCCTACGAGCAGTACTTC
TRBV7-2,-,-,TRBJ1-3,12,CASSASGNTIYF,TGTGCCAGCAGCGCCTCTGGAAACACCATATATTTT
TRBV4-3,-,-,TRBJ2-7,15,CASSQVKGGSYEQYF,TGCGCCAGCAGCCAAGTAAAGGGGGGCTCCTACGAGCAGTACTTC
TRBV3-1/TRBV3-2,-,TRBD1,TRBJ1-2,13,CASSHRTGDGYTF,TGTGCCAGCAGCCATCGGACAGGGGACGGCTACACCTTC
TRBV5-4,-,-,TRBJ1-1,13,CASSLIGAGAAFF,TGTGCCAGCAGCTTGATTGGGGCAGGGGCGGCTTTCTTT
TRBV5-6,-,-,TRBJ2-1,17,CASSLPDPRWGNNEQFF,TGTGCCAGCAGCTTGCCCGACCCCCGTTGGGGTAACAATGAGCAGTTCTTC
TRBV19,-,TRBD1,TRBJ1-1,17,CASRRSSQGAQAPEAFF,TGTGCCAGTAGACGGTCTTCACAGGGGGCGCAAGCCCCTGAAGCTTTCTTT
TRBV28,-,-,TRBJ2-1,16,CASTAAGDVSYNEQFF,TGTGCCAGCACCGCCGCCGGCGATGTCTCCTACAATGAGCAGTTCTTC
TRBV2,-,TRBD1,TRBJ1-1,17,CASQYTRTGLSQIEAFF,TGTGCCAGCCAATATACTAGGACAGGGCTCTCCCAAATTGAAGCTTTCTTT
TRBV6-5,-,TRBD1,TRBJ2-1,15,CASSYAGGGRTEQFF,TGTGCCAGCAGTTACGCAGGGGGCGGCCGTACGGAGCAGTTCTTC
TRBV12-3/TRBV12-4,-,-,TRBJ1-2,13,CASSRTGLGGYTF,TGTGCCAGCAGTCGCACAGGGCTCGGCGGCTACACCTTC
TRBV9,-,-,TRBJ2-7,14,CASSVGPSTYEQYF,TGTGCCAGCAGCGTGGGACCCTCGACTTACGAGCAGTACTTC
TRBV6-5,-,TRBD1,TRBJ1-5,15,CASSQGTGFDQPQHF,TGTGCCAGCAGTCAGGGGACAGGGTTTGATCAGCCCCAGCATTTT
TRBV30,-,-,TRBJ2-1,14,CAWSVHQTYQGQFF,TGTGCCTGGAGTGTCCACCAGACCTATCAAGGGCAGTTCTTC
TRBV5-6,-,TRBD2,TRBJ2-3,17,CASSVDPLAGATDTQYF,TGTGCCAGCAGCGTGGACCCTCTAGCGGGAGCGACAGATACGCAGTATTTT
TRBV2,-,-,TRBJ2-5,11,CASGTAETQYF,TGTGCCAGCGGAACAGCAGAGACCCAGTACTTC
TRBV27,few,-,TRBJ2-7,15,CASSFLSRGPYEQYF,TGTGCCAGCAGTTTCTTGAGCCGAGGGCCCTACGAGCAGTACTTC
TRBV19,once,-,TRBJ2-3,16,CASSTRTRGNTDTQYF,TGTGCCAGTAGTACTCGGACTAGGGGGAACACAGATACGCAGTATTTT
TRBV10-3,-,-,TRBJ1-6,13,CAISEGSNSPLHF,TGTGCCATCTCTGAAGGGTCCAATTCACCCCTCCACTTT
TRBV9,-,-,TRBJ2-6,18,CASSVSPGPSSGANVLTF,TGTGCCAGCAGCGTAAGCCCAGGGCCGAGCTCTGGGGCCAACGTCCTGACTTTC
TRBV7-9,-,-,TRBJ2-7,15,CASSLQDPLWDEQYF,TGTGCCAGCAGCTTACAGGACCCATTATGGGACGAGCAGTACTTC
TRBV5-1,-,-,TRBJ2-7,14,CASSLDSSGREQYF,TGCGCCAGCAGCTTGGACTCGTCCGGTAGAGAGCAGTACTTC
TRBV21-1,-,-,TRBJ1-2,13,CASSKGDRGRYTF,TGTGCCAGCAGCAAGGGTGACAGGGGACGCTACACCTTC
TRBV5-6,-,-,TRBJ1-1,16,CASSYRVLKLGTEAFF,TGTGCCAGCAGCTACCGGGTCCTCAAACTAGGGACTGAAGCTTTCTTT
TRBV9,-,TRBD2,TRBJ2-5,16,CASSVARSGGGETQYF,TGTGCCAGCAGCGTAGCTCGTAGCGGGGGGGGAGAGACCCAGTACTTC
TRBV18,-,-,TRBJ2-7,13,CASSPQGPREQYF,TGTGCCAGCTCACCCCAGGGGCCACGCGAGCAGTACTTC
TRBV10-3,-,TRBD1,TRBJ2-3,14,CAIKPGQGTDTQYF,TGTGCCATCAAACCGGGACAGGGGACAGATACGCAGTATTTT
TRBV24-1,-,TRBD1,TRBJ1-2,16,CATSDEQGSANYGYTF,TGTGCCACCAGTGATGAACAGGGGTCAGCTAACTATGGCTACACCTTC
TRBV30,-,TRBD2,TRBJ2-7,15,CAWSLMSSGNYEQYF,TGTGCCTGGAGTTTGATGTCTAGCGGGAACTACGAGCAGTACTTC
TRBV5-1,-,TRBD1,TRBJ2-7,13,CASSSGQVYEQYF,TGCGCCAGCAGCTCGGGACAGGTCTACGAGCAGTACTTC
TRBV29-1,few,TRBD1,TRBJ2-7,16,CSAQPILGDRPGEQYF,TGCAGCGCCCAACCGATCCTGGGGGACAGGCCGGGCGAGCAGTACTTC
TRBV6-2/TRBV6-3,-,-,TRBJ2-7,11,CASSYNYEQYF,TGTGCCAGCAGTTATAACTACGAGCAGTACTTC
TRBV4-3,-,-,TRBJ2-3,14,CASSQEATTDTQYF,TGCGCCAGCAGCCAAGAAGCAACAACAGATACGCAGTATTTT
TRBV30,-,TRBD2,TRBJ2-5,15,CAWRRTGGFQETQYF,TGTGCCTGGAGACGGACGGGGGGTTTCCAAGAGACCCAGTACTTC
TRBV19,-,-,TRBJ2-7,14,CASSPSRRLGEQYF,TGTGCCAGTAGTCCCTCCCGACGGCTCGGCGAGCAGTACTTC
TRBV28,-,-,TRBJ2-2,14,CASLGQLNTGELFF,TGTGCCAGCCTTGGGCAGCTGAACACCGGGGAGCTGTTTTTT
TRBV4-1,-,-,TRBJ2-5,17,CASSQGFRGRGGETQYF,TGCGCCAGCAGCCAAGGTTTTCGGGGGCGGGGAGGAGAGACCCAGTACTTC
TRBV6-5,-,-,TRBJ1-4,14,CASSRTPPPEKLFF,TGTGCCAGCAGTAGGACCCCTCCGCCAGAAAAACTGTTTTTT
TRBV6-5,once,TRBD1,TRBJ2-7,13,CASSTNRGREQYF,TGTGCCAGCAGTACGAACAGGGGCCGCGAGCAGTACTTC
TRBV7-9,-,TRBD1,TRBJ1-5,15,CASSATGGPYQPQHF,TGTGCCAGCAGCGCCACAGGGGGCCCCTATCAGCCCCAGCATTTT
TRBV6-5,-,TRBD2,TRBJ2-5,14,CASSLAGSQETQYF,TGTGCCAGCAGTCTAGCGGGGAGCCAAGAGACCCAGTACTTC